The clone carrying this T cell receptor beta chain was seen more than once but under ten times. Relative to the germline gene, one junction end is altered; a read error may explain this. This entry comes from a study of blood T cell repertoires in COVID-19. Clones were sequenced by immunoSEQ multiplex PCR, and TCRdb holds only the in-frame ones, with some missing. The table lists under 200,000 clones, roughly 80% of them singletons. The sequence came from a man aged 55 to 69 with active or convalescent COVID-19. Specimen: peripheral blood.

CDR3 sequence reads: CASSRDRGYTEQFF. The CDR3 region has the DNA TGTGCCAGCAGTCGGGACAGGGGGTACACTGAGCAGTTCTTC. The genes are TRBV6-6 and TRBJ2-1, with 11 bases aligning to TRBD1. Germline V gene data show CDR1 as MNHNY and CDR2 as SVGAGI (reference sequence). This CDR3 comprises 14 residues.